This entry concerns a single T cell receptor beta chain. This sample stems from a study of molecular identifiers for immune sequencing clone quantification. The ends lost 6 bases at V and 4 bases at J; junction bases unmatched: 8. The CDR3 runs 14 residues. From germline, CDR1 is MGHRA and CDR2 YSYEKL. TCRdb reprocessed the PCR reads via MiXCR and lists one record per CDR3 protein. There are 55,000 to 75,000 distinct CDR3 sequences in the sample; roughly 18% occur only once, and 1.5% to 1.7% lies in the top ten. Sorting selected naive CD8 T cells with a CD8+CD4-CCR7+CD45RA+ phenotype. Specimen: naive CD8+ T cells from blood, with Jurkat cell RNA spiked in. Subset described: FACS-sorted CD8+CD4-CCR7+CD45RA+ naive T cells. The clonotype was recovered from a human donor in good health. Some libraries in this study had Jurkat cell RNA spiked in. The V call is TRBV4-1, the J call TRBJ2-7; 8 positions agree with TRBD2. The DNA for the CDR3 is TGCGCCAGCAGTACACTAGCGGCCTCTTACGAGCAGTACTTC. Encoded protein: CASSTLAASYEQYF.